Listed below are T cell receptor beta chains from one sample, sequenced in a study of regulatory T cells in long-lasting Graves disease. TCRdb re-derived calls from the multiplex PCR reads in MiXCR, one entry per CDR3 protein. The repertoire holds roughly 500,000 distinct CDR3 sequences, around 15% seen once, with about a sixth in the top ten. These same data were also listed under a study on T cells in Graves' hyperthyroidism and ophthalmopathy.

The material was peripheral blood mononuclear cells (PBMCs), obtained at new diagnosis, from a patient treated with antithyroid drugs. The receptors come from a woman aged 45-59 years with Graves disease. Both conserved end residues are part of each CDR3. Fields, in order: V gene, J gene, clone size, D gene, CDR3 protein, CDR3 DNA. D genes are given only for firm matches. Clone size is shown for a subset of rows, as once, few, many or a class of expanded clone.

TRBV7-2	TRBJ2-2	.	.	CASSSPFEHTGELFF	TGTGCCAGCAGCTCCCCGTTTGAGCATACCGGGGAGCTGTTTTTT
TRBV12-3/TRBV12-4	TRBJ2-7	many	TRBD2	CASKLAGEEQYF	TGTGCCAGTAAACTAGCGGGAGAGGAGCAGTACTTC
TRBV5-8	TRBJ2-5	.	TRBD1	CASSRDRGFETQYF	TGTGCCAGCAGCCGGGACAGGGGGTTTGAGACCCAGTACTTC
TRBV7-6	TRBJ2-3	.	.	CASSLGGQEARMQYF	TGTGCCAGCAGCTTAGGCGGCCAGGAGGCCCGGATGCAGTATTTT
TRBV25-1	TRBJ1-6	.	.	CASSELGGSPLHF	TGTGCCAGCAGTGAATTGGGGGGATCACCCCTCCACTTT
TRBV4-1	TRBJ2-7	few	TRBD1	CASSQGGQGVTYEQYF	TGCGCCAGCAGCCAAGGGGGACAGGGCGTAACCTACGAGCAGTACTTC
TRBV28	TRBJ2-1	many	.	CTSSRGPSSYNEQFF	TGTACCAGCAGCCGTGGACCGAGCTCCTACAATGAGCAGTTCTTC
TRBV27	TRBJ2-4	many	.	CASSLSVQAKNIQYF	TGTGCCAGCAGTTTATCGGTCCAGGCCAAAAACATTCAGTACTTC
TRBV3-1	TRBJ2-1	.	TRBD2	CASRQIAGTMNEQFF	TGTGCCAGCAGACAAATAGCGGGAACTATGAATGAGCAGTTCTTC
TRBV24-1	TRBJ1-5	many	.	CATSDFGNQPQHF	TGTGCCACCAGTGATTTCGGGAATCAGCCCCAGCATTTT